This T cell receptor (beta chain) was sequenced during a study of blood T cell repertoires in COVID-19. Whole-study context: Researchers got acute and convalescent COVID-19 samples from the United States, Italy and Spain.

How the authors handled the data: For nucleated cells, counts were estimated from reference gene primer amplification. Clones were sequenced by immunoSEQ multiplex PCR, and TCRdb holds only the in-frame ones, with some missing. That table gives V, J and clone size, and the DNA gave D and trimming. The table lists roughly 200,000 clones, approximately 84% of them singletons. The V and J ends lost 4 bases and 1 base respectively, with 14 bases between them. The CDR3 extends over 16 amino acids. The V gene's germline CDR1 is MNHEY and CDR2 SVGAGI. This sequence originates from a woman aged 80 or older with acute or convalescent COVID-19. The sequenced sample consisted of peripheral blood. The chain links TRBV6-5 to TRBJ1-5; possible D gene TRBD1, 5 bases. The CDR3 protein is CASSLPFGGSNQPQHF. CDR3 sequence (DNA): TGTGCCAGCAGTTTACCCTTCGGGGGGAGCAATCAGCCCCAGCATTTT.